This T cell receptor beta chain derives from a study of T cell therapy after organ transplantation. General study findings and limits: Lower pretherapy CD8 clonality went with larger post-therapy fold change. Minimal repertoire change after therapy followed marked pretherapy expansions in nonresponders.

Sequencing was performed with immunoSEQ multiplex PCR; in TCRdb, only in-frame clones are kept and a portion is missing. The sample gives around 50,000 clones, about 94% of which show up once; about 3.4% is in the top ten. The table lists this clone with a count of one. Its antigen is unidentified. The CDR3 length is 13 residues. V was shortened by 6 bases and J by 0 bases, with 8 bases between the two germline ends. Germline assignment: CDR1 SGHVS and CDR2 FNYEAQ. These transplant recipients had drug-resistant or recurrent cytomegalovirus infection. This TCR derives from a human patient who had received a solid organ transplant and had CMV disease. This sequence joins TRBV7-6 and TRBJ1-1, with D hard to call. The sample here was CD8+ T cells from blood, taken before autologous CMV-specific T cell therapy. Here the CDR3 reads CASSYLMNTEAFF. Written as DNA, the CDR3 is TGTGCCAGCAGTTACCTTATGAACACTGAAGCTTTCTTT.